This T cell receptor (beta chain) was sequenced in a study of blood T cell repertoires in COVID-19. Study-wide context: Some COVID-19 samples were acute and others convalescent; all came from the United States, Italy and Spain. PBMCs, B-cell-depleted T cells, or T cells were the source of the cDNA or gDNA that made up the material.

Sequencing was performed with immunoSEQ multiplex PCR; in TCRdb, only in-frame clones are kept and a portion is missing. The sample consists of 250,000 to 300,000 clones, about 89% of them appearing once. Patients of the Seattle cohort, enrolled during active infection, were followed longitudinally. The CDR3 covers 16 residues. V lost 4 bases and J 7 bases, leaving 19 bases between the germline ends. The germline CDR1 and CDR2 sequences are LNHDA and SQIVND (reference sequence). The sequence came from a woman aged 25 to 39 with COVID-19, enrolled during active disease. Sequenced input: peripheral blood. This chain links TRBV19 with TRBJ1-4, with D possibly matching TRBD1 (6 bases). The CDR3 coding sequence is TGTGCCAGTAGTAGTCCCGGGACAAGGACGCCTGAAAAACTGTTTTTT. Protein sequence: CASSSPGTRTPEKLFF. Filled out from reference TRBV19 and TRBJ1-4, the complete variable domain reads DGGITQSPKYLFRKEGQNVTLSCEQNLNHDAMYWYRQDPGQGLRLIYYSQIVNDFQKGDIAEGYSVSREKKESFPLTVTSAQKNPTAFYLCASSSPGTRTPEKLFFGSGTQLSVL.